These T cell receptor beta chains were read from a single sample in a study of neurological immune-mediated disorders. TCRdb redid the calling of the 5' RACE reads with MiXCR, one entry per CDR3 protein. The data show 85,000 to 110,000 distinct CDR3 sequences, approximately 11% seen once. The sequencing input was PBMCs. These receptors all stem from a female donor with HTLV-1-associated myelopathy (HAM/TSP). Both conserved end residues are part of each CDR3. A D gene is named only where the DNA matches it firmly. Size is stated for part of the rows, as once, few or many counts, or as a class when the clone is expanded.

TRBD1	TRBV5-1	many	TRBJ2-7	CASSLGQDPPRWYF	TGCGCCAGCAGCCTAGGACAGGACCCACCTCGTTGGTACTTC
-	TRBV5-1	many	TRBJ2-3	CASSPDNRDTDTQYF	TGCGCCAGCAGCCCTGACAACCGTGACACAGATACGCAGTATTTT
TRBD2	TRBV7-2	many	TRBJ2-1	CASSLSGLAVDEQFF	TGTGCCAGCAGCTTATCGGGACTAGCGGTCGATGAGCAGTTCTTC
-	TRBV7-9	few	TRBJ2-2	CASSLSGRTGELFF	TGTGCCAGCAGCTTATCAGGCCGCACCGGGGAGCTGTTTTTT
-	TRBV5-1	many	TRBJ1-6	CASSFIQGAGYNSPLHF	TGCGCCAGCAGCTTCATACAGGGAGCTGGGTATAATTCACCCCTCCACTTT
-	TRBV20-1	many	TRBJ1-2	CSARPQVDGYTF	TGCAGTGCTAGGCCCCAAGTTGATGGCTACACCTTC
-	TRBV28	many	TRBJ1-1	CASSAGGALTEAFF	TGTGCCAGCAGTGCCGGCGGGGCGCTCACTGAAGCTTTCTTT
-	TRBV10-3	many	TRBJ2-6	CAISEDPSWANVLTF	TGTGCCATCAGTGAGGACCCTTCTTGGGCCAACGTCCTGACTTTC
TRBD2	TRBV5-1	many	TRBJ2-5	CASSLVAAGEETQYF	TGCGCCAGCAGCTTGGTAGCGGCGGGGGAAGAGACCCAGTACTTC
-	TRBV6-5	many	TRBJ1-6	CATSVGGNSPLHF	TGTGCCACTTCGGTGGGGGGTAATTCACCCCTCCACTTT
-	TRBV20-1	many	TRBJ2-3	CSAPASEDTQYF	TGCAGTGCTCCAGCATCAGAGGATACGCAGTATTTT
-	TRBV5-6	-	TRBJ2-2	CASSFLGHLNNGELFF	TGTGCCAGCAGCTTTTTGGGACATCTGAACAACGGGGAGCTGTTTTTT
-	TRBV3-1	many	TRBJ2-7	CASSQGSTFGYEQYF	TGTGCCAGCAGCCAAGGTTCTACGTTCGGCTACGAGCAGTACTTC
-	TRBV20-1	many	TRBJ1-1	CSAKGLTNTEAFF	TGCAGTGCTAAGGGACTCACGAACACTGAAGCTTTCTTT
-	TRBV9	medium-sized	TRBJ2-2	CASSVVRLSLVNLNTGELFF	TGTGCCAGCAGCGTAGTACGGCTGTCGTTGGTTAACTTGAACACCGGGGAGCTGTTTTTT
TRBD2	TRBV29-1	many	TRBJ2-1	CSTVGREGYYNEQFF	TGCAGCACCGTCGGGAGGGAAGGGTACTACAATGAGCAGTTCTTC
TRBD2	TRBV10-3	many	TRBJ2-7	CASGLAETYEQYF	TGTGCCTCCGGACTAGCGGAGACTTACGAGCAGTACTTC
TRBD2	TRBV15	-	TRBJ2-7	CATSRDLTSSGDEQYF	TGTGCTACCAGCAGAGATCTTACTTCTAGCGGGGACGAGCAGTACTTC
-	TRBV6-5	many	TRBJ1-6	CASSYTDPYTPLHF	TGTGCCAGCAGTTACACAGACCCGTACACACCCCTCCACTTT
-	TRBV11-2	many	TRBJ1-1	CASRKVRGVDTEAFF	TGTGCCAGCAGGAAGGTCAGGGGCGTAGACACTGAAGCTTTCTTT
-	TRBV7-6	-	TRBJ2-1	CASSSGYNEQFF	TGTGCCAGCAGTTCGGGCTACAATGAGCAGTTCTTC
TRBD2	TRBV5-1	many	TRBJ2-1	CASSLVGTSRTYNEQFF	TGCGCCAGCAGCTTGGTTGGGACTAGCAGGACCTACAATGAGCAGTTCTTC
TRBD1	TRBV5-1	many	TRBJ2-6	CASSSSGTGRTGANVLTF	TGCGCCAGCAGCTCCTCCGGGACAGGGAGAACTGGGGCCAACGTCCTGACTTTC
-	TRBV5-1	many	TRBJ1-3	CASSPQGSGNTIYF	TGCGCCAGCAGCCCCCAGGGAAGTGGAAACACCATATATTTT
TRBD2	TRBV6-2/TRBV6-3	many	TRBJ2-2	CAARASGLSPELFF	TGTGCGGCGCGGGCTAGCGGGTTATCGCCGGAGCTGTTTTTT
-	TRBV7-8	many	TRBJ2-1	CASSPQAPGLIIF	TGTGCCAGCAGCCCCCAGGCGCCGGGACTTATAATCTTC
TRBD1	TRBV28	-	TRBJ2-1	CASSLVYSSGQGRNEQFF	TGTGCCAGCAGTTTGGTCTATTCGTCCGGACAGGGACGCAATGAGCAGTTCTTC
TRBD2	TRBV7-3	many	TRBJ2-1	CASSLGFSGGDEQFF	TGTGCCAGCAGCTTAGGGTTTAGCGGGGGCGATGAGCAGTTCTTC
-	TRBV6-5	many	TRBJ1-6	CASSPLRGYNSPLHF	TGTGCCAGCAGTCCCCTGAGGGGCTACAATTCACCCCTCCACTTT
-	TRBV7-2	few	TRBJ1-3	CASSLGVRSGNTIYF	TGTGCCAGCAGCTTAGGGGTCCGCTCTGGAAACACCATATATTTT
-	TRBV5-6	many	TRBJ2-7	CASSLGPPVGGVGEQYF	TGTGCCAGCAGCTTGGGTCCCCCGGTCGGCGGGGTAGGCGAGCAGTACTTC
TRBD1	TRBV20-1	many	TRBJ1-2	CSARGDRGFYGYTF	TGCAGTGCTAGAGGGGACAGGGGGTTTTATGGCTACACCTTC
TRBD1	TRBV5-5	few	TRBJ2-7	CASSLWTGPDEQYF	TGTGCCAGCAGCCTTTGGACAGGGCCCGACGAGCAGTACTTC
-	TRBV5-1	many	TRBJ2-1	CASSGGFLSNEQFF	TGCGCCAGCAGTGGAGGGTTTCTTTCCAATGAGCAGTTCTTC
-	TRBV15	few	TRBJ2-1	CATSRQRGLSSYNEQFF	TGTGCTACCAGCAGACAACGGGGTTTAAGCTCCTACAATGAGCAGTTCTTC
-	TRBV3-1	many	TRBJ1-4	CASSQGGFDEKLFF	TGTGCCAGCAGCCAAGGAGGCTTTGATGAAAAACTGTTTTTT
TRBD2	TRBV7-2	many	TRBJ2-7	CASSSLAGASYEQYF	TGTGCCAGCAGCTCCTTAGCGGGGGCCTCCTACGAGCAGTACTTC
-	TRBV5-1	many	TRBJ1-6	CASSFSPFQAGSPLHF	TGCGCCAGCAGCTTTTCCCCGTTCCAAGCTGGTTCACCCCTCCACTTT
-	TRBV18	-	TRBJ1-1	CASSPINVGTEAFF	TGTGCCAGCTCACCAATCAATGTAGGAACTGAAGCTTTCTTT
-	TRBV12-3/TRBV12-4	-	TRBJ2-5	CASSRTLIETQYF	TGTGCCAGCAGTAGGACTCTTATCGAGACCCAGTACTTC
-	TRBV5-1	many	TRBJ2-2	CASSLENPTGELFF	TGCGCCAGCAGCTTGGAAAACCCCACCGGGGAGCTGTTTTTT
-	TRBV18	few	TRBJ2-7	CASSPPSTAYEQYF	TGTGCCAGCTCACCACCGTCAACAGCCTACGAGCAGTACTTC
-	TRBV9	many	TRBJ2-7	CASSVAAGNTYEQYF	TGTGCCAGCAGCGTAGCGGCAGGTAACACCTACGAGCAGTACTTC